Listed here are 15 T cell receptor beta chains from one sample, sequenced in a study of T cells after posttransplantation cyclophosphamide. Cyclophosphamide on days +3 and +4 followed busulfan-fludarabine conditioning and a marrow graft. The protocol was immunoSEQ multiplex PCR, while the TCRdb copy is restricted to in-frame clones and leaves out a portion. This sample has under 25,000 clones, each found more than once. The sample was PBMCs, taken after allogeneic stem cell transplant with posttransplant cyclophosphamide. The receptors here all came from a male patient under 35 who received an allogeneic stem cell transplant from a related donor, was CMV-positive, and had no GVHD. Some T cells may have come from the graft donor.

This clone was detected ten times or more. The CDR3 protein is CASSVVGQGASDTQYF. As DNA, the CDR3 is TGTGCCAGCAGCGTAGTGGGACAGGGGGCTTCAGATACGCAGTATTTT. The chain recombines TRBV9 with TRBJ2-3; TRBD1 matches 12 bases. V shed 0 bases and J 4 bases; nucleotides not matched to a gene: 3. The CDR3 is 16 amino acids. Germline V gives CDR1 SGDLS, CDR2 YYNGEE.

This clone was seen a few times. The V gene is TRBV25-1, the J gene TRBJ2-1; the D gene is possibly TRBD1 (6 bases). Germline V gene sequence: CDR1 MGHDK, CDR2 SYGVNS. The CDR3 totals 15 residues. V lost 8 bases and J 0 bases, leaving 14 bases between the germline ends. CDR3 protein: CASATGTSSYNEQFF. CDR3 bases: TGTGCCAGCGCGACCGGGACAAGCTCCTACAATGAGCAGTTCTTC.

This clone was seen ten or more times. CDR3 nucleotides: TGCGCCAGCAGCCAAGTCGAGGGACAAATATTCGCGGGAGGGCCGAAAGATACGCAGTATTTT. It yields the protein CASSQVEGQIFAGGPKDTQYF. The chain joins TRBV4-1 to TRBJ2-3; 9 bases fit TRBD2. Germline V CDR1 and CDR2: MGHRA, YSYEKL. The J segment lost 5 bases and the V segment lost 1 base, leaving 22 bases of the junction unmatched. The CDR3 sequence is 21 residues long.

This clone was recorded at least ten times. The chain has TRBV11-3 and TRBJ1-1; maybe TRBD1 (5 bases). Germline CDR1 and CDR2: SGHNT and YENEEA. The CDR3 extends over 14 amino acids. The V end was cut by 2 bases, the J end by 1 base, with 8 bases between. The DNA of the CDR3 is TGTGCCAGCAGCTTATTGGGGGGGAACACTGAAGCTTTCTTT. It specifies CASSLLGGNTEAFF.

This clone was detected ten times or more. The chain recombines TRBV28 with TRBJ2-3; weak D call: TRBD2 (6 bases). The ends were cut back, 4 bases at V and 4 bases at J, with 15 bases in the middle. Germline V CDR1 and CDR2: MDHEN, SYDVKM. The CDR3 is 15 residues long. The CDR3 reads CASSYRFGEADTQYF. CDR3 DNA: TGTGCCAGCAGTTACCGTTTCGGGGAGGCAGATACGCAGTATTTT. The full variable domain, rest sourced from reference TRBV28 and TRBJ2-3, is DVKVTQSSRYLVKRTGEKVFLECVQDMDHENMFWYRQDPGLGLRLIYFSYDVKMKEKGDIPEGYSVSREKKERFSLILESASTNQTSMYLCASSYRFGEADTQYFGPGTRLTVL.

There are many counts of this clone. The gene calls are TRBV27 and TRBJ2-7, with D possibly matching TRBD2 (5 bases). Germline assignment: CDR1 MNHEY and CDR2 SMNVEV (reference sequence). Trimming removed 3 bases from V and 5 bases from J, with 14 bases in between. The CDR3 has 14 amino acids. The CDR3 region is CASSFRGSFNEQYF. The CDR3 DNA reads TGTGCCAGCAGTTTCCGTGGGAGTTTCAACGAGCAGTACTTC.

This clone was recorded many times. This chain uses TRBV9 with TRBJ2-6, with 8 nucleotides matching TRBD1. The germline V gene encodes CDR1 SGDLS and CDR2 YYNGEE. This CDR3 is built from 17 residues. J gave up 5 bases and V 0 bases, and 7 bases lay outside the gene matches. DNA for the CDR3: TGTGCCAGCAGCGTAGGCATGACAGGGGCCTGGGCCAACGTCCTGACTTTC. The encoded protein is CASSVGMTGAWANVLTF.

In its sample, this clone was seen many times. The rearrangement joins TRBV29-1 to TRBJ2-5; 7 positions agree with TRBD1. The V and J ends lost 0 bases and 4 bases, in that order; junction bases with no gene match: 5. Per germline, CDR1 SQVTM and CDR2 ANQGSEA. The CDR3 is 14 residues long. CDR3 sequence: CSVEDGRGSETQYF. CDR3 nucleotide sequence: TGCAGCGTTGAAGATGGCAGGGGGTCAGAGACCCAGTACTTC. The variable domain in full, completed from reference TRBV29-1 and TRBJ2-5, reads SAVISQKPSRDICQRGTSLTIQCQVDSQVTMMFWYRQQPGQSLTLIATANQGSEATYESGFVIDKFPISRPNLTFSTLTVSNMSPEDSSIYLCSVEDGRGSETQYFGPGTRLLVL.

This clone was recorded at least ten times. The gene calls are TRBV5-6 and TRBJ2-5; 10 bases align to TRBD2. The germline V gene has CDR1 SGHDT and CDR2 YYEEEE. This CDR3 is 15 amino acids long. Trimming took 5 bases from V and 2 from J; bases not matched to a gene: 6. The chain's CDR3 is CASSLPGLAQETQYF. CDR3 nucleotide sequence: TGTGCCAGCAGTTTGCCGGGACTAGCGCAAGAGACCCAGTACTTC.

In this sample, this clone turned up many times. The J gene is TRBJ2-3, the V gene TRBV28; D call uncertain. V dropped 4 bases and J dropped 0 bases, with 8 bases sitting between them. This CDR3 has 14 amino acids. Germline CDR1 and CDR2: MDHEN and SYDVKM. The CDR3: CASSSLQSTDTQYF. The CDR3 region has the DNA TGTGCCAGCAGTTCACTCCAAAGCACAGATACGCAGTATTTT.

This clone was seen many times. This chain joins TRBV6-6 and TRBJ1-2, with 9 bases that match TRBD1. There are 13 residues in the CDR3. Germline V gene lookup returns CDR1 MNHNY and CDR2 SVGAGI (reference sequence). Trimming cost V 2 bases and J 6 bases; bases outside gene matches: 1. The CDR3 DNA reads as TGTGCCAGCAGTTACCGGGACAGGGATGGCTACACCTTC. Translation: CASSYRDRDGYTF.

This clone was seen ten or more times. V usage is TRBV28 and J usage is TRBJ1-2; the D gene is possibly TRBD1 (5 bases). The CDR3 spans 18 residues. CDR1 is MDHEN, CDR2 SYDVKM, per germline. V was trimmed by 5 bases and J by 1 base, leaving 23 bases between them. CDR3 sequence: CASSPKLKTELRNYGYTF. The DNA for the CDR3 is TGTGCCAGCAGTCCTAAATTGAAGACAGAACTCCGTAACTATGGCTACACCTTC.

This clone was recorded at least ten times. This chain connects TRBV5-1 to TRBJ2-5; 9 nucleotides agree with TRBD2. The CDR3 contains 18 residues. The junction had 22 bases not matched to a gene; V was cut back by 8 bases and J by 5 bases. Germline CDR1 SGHRS, CDR2 YFSETQ. CDR3 DNA: TGCGCCAGTCTCCGAGGATGGAGCGGGGGGTTCCGGTATGAGACCCAGTACTTC. Amino acids: CASLRGWSGGFRYETQYF.

The sample holds many counts of this clone. This chain uses TRBV5-6 with TRBJ2-2; 9 bases are a match to TRBD1. Germline-derived CDR1 and CDR2 are SGHDT and YYEEEE. The length of the CDR3 is 16 residues. The J segment lost 4 bases and the V segment lost 2 bases, leaving 6 bases of the junction unmatched. The CDR3 region is CASSFLDRGGTGELFF. The CDR3 DNA sequence: TGTGCCAGCAGCTTCTTGGACAGGGGTGGCACCGGGGAGCTGTTTTTT.

This clone was recorded at least ten times. The rearrangement uses TRBV6-6 and TRBJ2-7; 8 nucleotides match TRBD1. This CDR3 has 15 residues. In germline, CDR1 is MNHNY, CDR2 SVGAGI (reference sequence). V shed 7 bases and J 1 base; nucleotides not matched to a gene: 9. In nucleotides, the CDR3 is TGTGCCAGCACCCGGACAGGGACGTTGTCCTACGAGCAGTACTTC. Translated: CASTRTGTLSYEQYF.